Presented here are 10 T cell receptor beta chains from one specimen sequenced in a study of cytomegalovirus exposure and HLA in healthy donors. 13 Jbeta primers and 60 Vbeta primers were used for the PCR. Only in-frame clones appear in the TCRdb table, and some are missing; sequencing was by immunoSEQ multiplex PCR. The profile shows roughly 160,000 clones, roughly 80% of them singletons. Sequencing was done on a sample of PBMCs. The receptor set was obtained from a male donor in good health and CMV-seropositive.

This chain links TRBV9 with TRBJ2-2; D is ambiguous. Looked up from germline, CDR1 is SGDLS and CDR2 is YYNGEE. V lost 4 bases and J lost 0, with 7 bases in between. CDR3 length equals 14 residues. CDR3 protein: CASSPPTNTGELFF. CDR3 sequence (DNA): TGTGCCAGCAGCCCCCCAACGAACACCGGGGAGCTGTTTTTT. The whole variable domain, remainder taken from reference TRBV9 and TRBJ2-2, is DSGVTQTPKHLITATGQRVTLRCSPRSGDLSVYWYQQSLDQGLQFLIQYYNGEERAKGNILERFSAQQFPDLHSELNLSSLELGDSALYFCASSPPTNTGELFFGEGSRLTVL.

This clone turned up a few times. The chain employs TRBV27 and TRBJ2-1; D is perhaps TRBD1 (6 bases). Germline values: CDR1 MNHEY, CDR2 SMNVEV (reference sequence). Trimming stripped 5 bases from V and 4 bases from J, with 15 bases between. This CDR3 is 15 amino acids long. CDR3 amino acids: CASSHRQGSYNEQFF. CDR3 DNA sequence: TGTGCCAGCAGTCACCGGCAGGGGAGTTACAATGAGCAGTTCTTC.

The chain combines TRBV7-9 with TRBJ2-1; TRBD2 matches at 11 bases. The CDR3 is 18 residues long. J lost 5 bases, V lost 5 bases, and 14 bases had no gene match. From germline, CDR1 is SEHNR and CDR2 FQNEAQ (reference sequence). The CDR3 here is CASSPDPLLAGGHNEQFF. CDR3 sequence (DNA): TGTGCCAGCAGCCCCGATCCCCTCTTAGCGGGGGGGCACAATGAGCAGTTCTTC.

Only a few counts were recorded for this clone. CDR3 in amino acids: CASSPRQGALADTQYF. Here the CDR3 DNA reads TGTGCCAGCAGCCCCCGTCAGGGGGCGCTTGCAGATACGCAGTATTTT. The gene calls are TRBV9 and TRBJ2-3; 8 bases match TRBD1. Germline V lookup: CDR1 SGDLS, CDR2 YYNGEE. This CDR3 region has 16 residues. V lost 4 bases and J lost 4; bases outside the gene matches: 11.

The chain carries TRBV7-9 and TRBJ1-5; 9 bases line up with TRBD1. CDR3 size: 16 residues. V lost 5 bases to trimming and J lost 6 bases; unmatched junction nucleotides: 11. Germline loops: CDR1 SEHNR, CDR2 FQNEAQ (reference sequence). The CDR3 reads CASSRTGQGAGQPQHF. CDR3 nucleotides: TGTGCCAGCAGCCGAACGGGACAGGGCGCCGGTCAGCCCCAGCATTTT.

The chain couples TRBV5-4 to TRBJ2-5; possibly TRBD1 for D (5 bases). This CDR3 is 15 amino acids long. The germline V and J ends were trimmed by 3 bases and 4 bases, with 16 bases remaining between them. Looked up from germline, CDR1 is SGHNT and CDR2 is YYREEE (reference sequence). CDR3 sequence reads: CASSYFMQGRETQYF. In DNA, the CDR3 is TGTGCCAGCAGCTACTTCATGCAGGGCCGAGAGACCCAGTACTTC.

This chain links TRBV27 with TRBJ2-5, with 12 bases lining up with TRBD2. The CDR3 has 13 amino acids. V trimming: 8 bases; J trimming: 5 bases; junction bases outside the gene matches: 3. From germline, CDR1 is MNHEY and CDR2 SMNVEV (reference sequence). The CDR3 spells CASGLAGRETQYF. CDR3 DNA sequence: TGTGCCAGCGGACTAGCGGGAAGGGAGACCCAGTACTTC.

The chain joins TRBV7-2 to TRBJ2-7; D is uncertain. V was shortened by 5 bases and J by 6 bases, with 20 bases between the two germline ends. The germline gives CDR1 SGHTA, CDR2 FQGNSA. The CDR3 runs to 15 residues. Here the CDR3 reads CASSPLGAVGGEQYF. CDR3 bases: TGTGCCAGCAGCCCACTTGGCGCGGTAGGTGGCGAGCAGTACTTC. Together with reference TRBV7-2 and TRBJ2-7, the CDR3 gives the full variable domain: GAGVSQSPSNKVTEKGKDVELRCDPISGHTALYWYRQSLGQGLEFLIYFQGNSAPDKSGLPSDRFSAERTGGSVSTLTIQRTQQEDSAVYLCASSPLGAVGGEQYFGPGTRLTVT.

V usage is TRBV14 and J usage is TRBJ1-2; D call uncertain. Trimming pared 6 bases from V and 2 bases from J, leaving 7 bases between. From germline, CDR1 is SGHDN and CDR2 FVKESK. This CDR3 comprises 12 residues. CDR3 amino acids: CASRQINYGYTF. In nucleotides, the CDR3 is TGTGCCAGCAGGCAGATAAACTATGGCTACACCTTC. The whole variable domain, filled in from reference TRBV14 and TRBJ1-2, reads EAGVTQFPSHSVIEKGQTVTLRCDPISGHDNLYWYRRVMGKEIKFLLHFVKESKQDESGMPNNRFLAERTGGTYSTLKVQPAELEDSGVYFCASRQINYGYTFGSGTRLTVV.

The chain has TRBV27 and TRBJ1-3; D may be TRBD1 (5 bases). Germline V gene sequence: CDR1 MNHEY, CDR2 SMNVEV (reference sequence). The CDR3 spans 17 residues. Deletions cut 5 bases from V and 2 bases from J, with 19 bases between. CDR3 region: CASSKTSKGFPGNTIYF. The CDR3 DNA is TGTGCCAGCAGTAAGACTTCTAAGGGGTTTCCTGGAAACACCATATATTTT.